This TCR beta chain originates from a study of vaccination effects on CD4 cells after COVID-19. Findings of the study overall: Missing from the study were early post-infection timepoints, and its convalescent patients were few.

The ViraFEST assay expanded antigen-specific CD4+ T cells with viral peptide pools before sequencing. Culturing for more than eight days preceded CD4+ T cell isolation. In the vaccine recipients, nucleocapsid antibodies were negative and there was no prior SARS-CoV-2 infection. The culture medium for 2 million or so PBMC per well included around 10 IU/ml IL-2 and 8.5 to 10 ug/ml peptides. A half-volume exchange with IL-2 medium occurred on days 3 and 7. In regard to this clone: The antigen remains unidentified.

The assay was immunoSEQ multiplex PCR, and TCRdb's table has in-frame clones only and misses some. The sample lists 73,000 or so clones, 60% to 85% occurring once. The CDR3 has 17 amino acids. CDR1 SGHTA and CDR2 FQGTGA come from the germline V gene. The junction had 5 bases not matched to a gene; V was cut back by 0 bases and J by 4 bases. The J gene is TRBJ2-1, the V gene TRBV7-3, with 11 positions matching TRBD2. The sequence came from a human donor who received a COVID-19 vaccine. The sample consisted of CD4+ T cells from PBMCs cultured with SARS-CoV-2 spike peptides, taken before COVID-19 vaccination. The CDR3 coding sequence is TGTGCCAGCAGCTTAACGGCTAGCGGGAGGTATTACAATGAGCAGTTCTTC. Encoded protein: CASSLTASGRYYNEQFF.